These 12 T cell receptor beta chains share one sample of origin, sequenced in a study of cytomegalovirus exposure and HLA in healthy donors. The study ran its PCR with 60 Vbeta and 13 Jbeta primers. Produced via immunoSEQ multiplex PCR; TCRdb's table is partial and in-frame only. The table includes tens of thousands of clones, less than 85% detected once. The sample consisted of PBMCs. Receptors were obtained from a man in his 60s in good health and CMV-seronegative.

The V call is TRBV19, the J call TRBJ2-5; 8 bases are shared with TRBD2. Germline trimming cut 4 bases from V and 6 bases from J; bases unmatched to any gene: 4. The CDR3 extends over 13 amino acids. CDR1 and CDR2 from the germline V gene are LNHDA and SQIVND (reference sequence). DNA of the CDR3: TGTGCCAGTAGTAGGGGACTAGAGAAGACCCAGTACTTC. Protein: CASSRGLEKTQYF.

The genes are TRBV30 and TRBJ2-7; unclear D gene. V gave up 2 bases and J gave up 2 bases, with 10 bases separating them. This CDR3 has 13 residues. The V gene's germline CDR1 is GTSNPN and CDR2 SVGIG (reference sequence). The CDR3 DNA is TGTGCCTGGAGTTCGGGTGTTCCCTACGAGCAGTACTTC. The encoded protein is CAWSSGVPYEQYF.

The rearrangement links TRBV30 to TRBJ1-4; D remains ambiguous. The V end was cut by 0 bases, the J end by 3 bases, with 5 bases between. The CDR3 extends over 13 amino acids. CDR1 and CDR2 from the germline V gene are GTSNPN and SVGIG (reference sequence). The CDR3 region has the DNA TGTGCCTGGAGTGTACGGGCTAATGAAAAACTGTTTTTT. Amino acid sequence: CAWSVRANEKLFF.

This chain joins TRBV19 and TRBJ2-2; D possibly corresponds to TRBD2 (5 bases). CDR1 is LNHDA, CDR2 SQIVND, per germline (reference sequence). The CDR3 runs to 12 residues. Trimming took 6 bases from V and 6 from J, leaving 8 bases between them. In nucleotides, the CDR3 is TGTGCCAGTAGGTACGGGGCCGGGGAGCTGTTTTTT. Translated, it gives CASRYGAGELFF.

The gene calls are TRBV7-9 and TRBJ2-1, with TRBD1 matching 7 bases. The CDR3 is 13 residues long. After removal of 8 bases from V and 7 bases from J, the junction contained 8 bases not matched to a gene. The germline CDR1 and CDR2 sequences are SEHNR and FQNEAQ (reference sequence). CDR3 in DNA: TGTGCCAGCGGCAGGGGGATCGGGAATGAGCAGTTCTTC. This sequence encodes CASGRGIGNEQFF.

This clone was detected once. The chain recombines TRBV29-1 with TRBJ2-7, with 12 bases identical to TRBD2. The length of the CDR3 is 14 residues. Unmatched junction bases numbered 7, after V lost 4 bases and J lost 6 bases. From germline, CDR1 is SQVTM and CDR2 ANQGSEA. CDR3 DNA: TGCAGCGTTGGCTCTAGCGGGGGGGCCTCCGAGCAGTACTTC. Residues: CSVGSSGGASEQYF.

V usage is TRBV6-6 and J usage is TRBJ1-2; TRBD1 matches 7 bases. Per germline, CDR1 MNHNY and CDR2 SVGAGI (reference sequence). CDR3 length: 15 residues. V dropped 7 bases and J dropped 6; count of bases not matched to a gene: 14. CDR3 nucleotide sequence: TGTGCCAGCACCCGACCCTCGACAGGGAAGAATGGCTACACCTTC. This encodes CASTRPSTGKNGYTF.

The chain uses TRBV27 and TRBJ2-7, with D possibly being TRBD2 (6 bases). Deletions cut 5 bases from V and 2 bases from J, with 22 bases between. The length of the CDR3 is 17 residues. Germline CDR1 is MNHEY and CDR2 is SMNVEV (reference sequence). The CDR3 sequence is CASSPTLTGTPTYEQYF. The DNA of the CDR3 is TGTGCCAGCAGTCCAACATTAACCGGGACTCCAACCTACGAGCAGTACTTC.

On this clone: A junction boundary mismatches the germline segment, possibly from a read error. The genes are TRBV6-5 and TRBJ2-7; tentative D call: TRBD2 (5 bases). Germline CDR1 reads MNHEY; CDR2 reads SVGAGI. The CDR3 extends over 14 amino acids. The CDR3 is CASSYSWESYERYF. CDR3 nucleotides: TGTGCCAGCAGTTACTCATGGGAGTCCTACGAGCGGTACTTC.

As DNA, the CDR3 is TGTGCCTGGAGTAATCTAGCGGGGGGCCGGGATACGCAGTATTTT. It is translated as CAWSNLAGGRDTQYF. The rearrangement uses TRBV30 and TRBJ2-3; 11 bases align to TRBD2. V gave up 2 bases and J gave up 6 bases; unmatched junction bases: 7. The CDR3 is 15 residues long. CDR1 and CDR2 from the germline V gene are GTSNPN and SVGIG (reference sequence).

The rearrangement links TRBV12-5 to TRBJ1-5, with TRBD1 matching 9 bases. Germline V gene lookup returns CDR1 LGHNT and CDR2 FRNRAP. The CDR3 runs 17 residues. The junction had 7 bases not matched to a gene; V was cut back by 0 bases and J by 4 bases. CDR3 nucleotides: TGTGCTAGTGGTTTGGTTGCCGGGACAGGGCTGAATCAGCCCCAGCATTTT. Translating it yields CASGLVAGTGLNQPQHF. The complete variable domain, with remaining parts taken from reference TRBV12-5 and TRBJ1-5, reads DARVTQTPRHKVTEMGQEVTMRCQPILGHNTVFWYRQTMMQGLELLAYFRNRAPLDDSGMPKDRFSAEMPDATLATLKIQPSEPRDSAVYFCASGLVAGTGLNQPQHFGDGTRLSIL.

This clone was observed a few times. The chain couples TRBV7-8 to TRBJ1-1; weak D call: TRBD1 (6 bases). Germline V CDR1 and CDR2: SGHVS, FQNEAQ. This CDR3 has 14 amino acids. V was clipped by 5 bases and J by 3 bases, with 13 bases between them. CDR3 residues: CASSLQGGDTEAFF. The DNA for the CDR3 is TGTGCCAGCAGCCTACAGGGAGGGGACACTGAAGCTTTCTTT.